These 29 T cell receptor beta chains were all obtained from the same sample, sequenced in a study of blood T cell repertoires in COVID-19. Sequencing used immunoSEQ multiplex PCR; TCRdb keeps in-frame clones, though not all of them. The data contain 150,000 to 200,000 clones, over 70% of them singletons. Material for sequencing was PBMCs or T cells enriched from blood (not recorded which). The receptors derive from a woman aged 60-75 years who had recovered from COVID-19.

This chain connects TRBV29-1 to TRBJ2-5; 14 nucleotides align to TRBD2. The CDR3 has 15 amino acids. The V gene's germline CDR1 is SQVTM and CDR2 ANQGSEA. Trimming took 7 bases from V and 0 from J; bases not matched to a gene: 4. CDR3 DNA: TGCAGCGCCTGGACTAGCGGGAGGTACCAAGAGACCCAGTACTTC. This sequence encodes CSAWTSGRYQETQYF.

This chain uses TRBV18 with TRBJ1-1; 9 bases align to TRBD1. The CDR3 runs 15 residues. V dropped 4 bases and J dropped 5; count of bases not matched to a gene: 8. The germline V gene has CDR1 KGHSH and CDR2 LQKENI. DNA of the CDR3: TGTGCCAGCTCACTAATAACAGGGGGCTGGACTGAAGCTTTCTTT. This codes for CASSLITGGWTEAFF.

This chain connects TRBV4-1 to TRBJ1-1; TRBD1 is a possible D gene (6 bases). CDR3 length: 12 amino acids. Looked up from germline, CDR1 is MGHRA and CDR2 is YSYEKL. Trimming left V 3 bases short and J 7 bases short, with 9 bases between. The CDR3 here is CASSQGANEAFF. The CDR3 DNA follows: TGCGCCAGCAGCCAGGGGGCTAATGAAGCTTTCTTT.

The rearrangement uses TRBV19 and TRBJ2-1; 9 nucleotides agree with TRBD2. Germline CDR1 and CDR2: LNHDA and SQIVND (reference sequence). This CDR3 has 15 residues. With 4 bases clipped from V and 6 bases from J, the junction kept 7 bases outside the gene matches. CDR3 DNA sequence: TGTGCCAGTAGTAACGGGGCGGGAGGGCCCAATGAGCAGTTCTTC. Its translation: CASSNGAGGPNEQFF. Full variable domain (missing parts from reference TRBV19 and TRBJ2-1): DGGITQSPKYLFRKEGQNVTLSCEQNLNHDAMYWYRQDPGQGLRLIYYSQIVNDFQKGDIAEGYSVSREKKESFPLTVTSAQKNPTAFYLCASSNGAGGPNEQFFGPGTRLTVL.

The chain has TRBV6-5 and TRBJ1-5, with TRBD1 matching over 8 bases. Germline values: CDR1 MNHEY, CDR2 SVGAGI. The CDR3 is 14 residues long. With 7 bases clipped from V and 0 bases from J, the junction kept 2 bases outside the gene matches. CDR3 protein: CASTDRDSNQPQHF. The CDR3 region has the DNA TGTGCCAGCACGGACAGGGATAGCAATCAGCCCCAGCATTTT.

This rearrangement joins TRBV10-3 to TRBJ2-3, with 8 bases identical to TRBD2. The trim removed 5 bases at V and 4 bases at J, leaving 5 bases unmatched. This CDR3 spans 14 amino acids. Germline CDR1 reads ENHRY; CDR2 reads SYGVKD. CDR3 residues: CAISNGGAADTQYF. In DNA form, the CDR3 reads TGTGCCATCAGTAACGGGGGGGCGGCAGATACGCAGTATTTT.

The chain's CDR3 is CASSLRGRNYGYTF. As DNA, the CDR3 is TGTGCCAGCAGTTTACGGGGAAGAAACTATGGCTACACCTTC. The J gene is TRBJ1-2, the V gene TRBV27; the D is unclear. This CDR3 comprises 14 residues. Germline assignment: CDR1 MNHEY and CDR2 SMNVEV (reference sequence). V was pared by 2 bases and J by 2 bases, with 9 bases between.

The genes are TRBV7-3 and TRBJ2-6; D gene uncertain. V was cut by 5 bases and J by 5 bases, with 7 bases left in between. Per the germline V gene, CDR1 is SGHTA and CDR2 is FQGTGA. There are 13 residues in the CDR3. The CDR3 reads CASSPGWANVLTF. The CDR3 bases are TGTGCCAGCAGCCCCGGTTGGGCCAACGTCCTGACTTTC.

V usage is TRBV27 and J usage is TRBJ2-1; tentative D call: TRBD2 (6 bases). This CDR3 has 13 amino acids. Germline CDR1 MNHEY, CDR2 SMNVEV (reference sequence). V was pared by 5 bases and J by 7 bases, with 12 bases between. The CDR3 DNA sequence: TGTGCCAGCAGTCAAGGGACTCTTAATGAGCAGTTCTTC. Amino acids: CASSQGTLNEQFF.

The CDR3 DNA reads TGTGCCAGCAGTTCCCTCCGAGCCACAGATACGCAGTATTTT. It translates to CASSSLRATDTQYF. The rearrangement joins TRBV27 to TRBJ2-3; no clear D. Germline CDR1 and CDR2: MNHEY and SMNVEV (reference sequence). The CDR3 consists of 14 residues. The ends were cut back, 4 bases at V and 2 bases at J, with 10 bases in the middle.

The rearrangement uses TRBV10-2 and TRBJ2-1, with 11 nucleotides matching TRBD2. With V trimmed by 6 bases and J by 4 bases, 14 bases remained unmatched. The CDR3 covers 18 residues. CDR1 WSHSY and CDR2 SAAADI come from the germline V gene. The CDR3 nucleotides read TGCGCCAGCAGGCGGGGTAGCGGGAGGGCTAACGATTACAATGAGCAGTTCTTC. Its protein is CASRRGSGRANDYNEQFF.

The CDR3 protein is CAISDPEGGRAHEQYF. CDR3 bases: TGTGCCATCAGTGACCCCGAGGGCGGGAGGGCCCACGAGCAGTACTTC. The chain carries TRBV10-3 and TRBJ2-7; 9 positions match TRBD2. V shed 3 bases, J shed 5 bases, and the junction held 11 bases outside the gene matches. The CDR3 totals 16 residues. Germline-derived CDR1 and CDR2 are ENHRY and SYGVKD.

CDR3 DNA: TGTGCCAGTGTAAACCCCGGCGGGGAAAAACTGTTTTTT. Amino acid sequence: CASVNPGGEKLFF. This chain joins TRBV19 and TRBJ1-4; D gene ambiguous. Germline CDR1 reads LNHDA; CDR2 reads SQIVND (reference sequence). With 8 bases removed from V and 8 bases from J, the gap between germline ends came to 15 bases. This CDR3 has 13 residues.

The V call is TRBV19, the J call TRBJ1-3, with unresolved D. Germline CDR1 is LNHDA and CDR2 is SQIVND (reference sequence). The CDR3 is 14 amino acids. With 10 bases removed from V and 0 bases from J, the gap between germline ends came to 13 bases. Written as DNA, the CDR3 is TGTGCCACCCTTGGACTGAACTCTGGAAACACCATATATTTT. Amino acid sequence: CATLGLNSGNTIYF. Filled out from reference TRBV19 and TRBJ1-3, the complete variable domain reads DGGITQSPKYLFRKEGQNVTLSCEQNLNHDAMYWYRQDPGQGLRLIYYSQIVNDFQKGDIAEGYSVSREKKESFPLTVTSAQKNPTAFYLCATLGLNSGNTIYFGEGSWLTVV.

The chain couples TRBV27 to TRBJ1-1, with D possibly being TRBD1 (5 bases). V lost 8 bases and J 3 bases, leaving 22 bases between the germline ends. Germline-derived CDR1 and CDR2 are MNHEY and SMNVEV (reference sequence). The CDR3 is 16 amino acids. As DNA, the CDR3 is TGTGCCAGCCGGGGTTTGCTGGCGGGGGAGGACACTGAAGCTTTCTTT. Its translation is CASRGLLAGEDTEAFF.

The sample holds one count of this clone. V is TRBV30 and J is TRBJ2-7, with a possible D match to TRBD1 (5 bases). The CDR3 consists of 11 residues. V lost 5 bases to trimming and J lost 3 bases, with 8 bases between them. Germline V gene sequence: CDR1 GTSNPN, CDR2 SVGIG (reference sequence). The CDR3 spells CAWDQGYEQYF. The CDR3 nucleotides are TGTGCCTGGGATCAGGGCTACGAGCAGTACTTC.

About this clone: Additional DNA sequences in this sample encode the identical CDR3. The V call is TRBV15, the J call TRBJ2-7, with 10 bases matching TRBD2. Unmatched junction bases numbered 1, after V lost 1 base and J lost 4 bases. The CDR3 totals 14 residues. Germline V gene data show CDR1 as LNHNV and CDR2 as YYDKDF (reference sequence). The CDR3 DNA reads TGTGCCACCAGCAGAGGAGCGGGGGGGTACGAGCAGTACTTC. Translation gives CATSRGAGGYEQYF.

The chain uses TRBV5-1 and TRBJ1-1, with TRBD1 matching 7 bases. Germline lookup yields CDR1 SGHRS and CDR2 YFSETQ. Germline trimming cut 2 bases from V and 3 bases from J; bases unmatched to any gene: 7. This CDR3 has 15 amino acids. The CDR3 loop is CASSFRDSGDTEAFF. The CDR3 DNA sequence: TGCGCCAGCAGCTTCCGGGACAGTGGGGACACTGAAGCTTTCTTT. Together with reference TRBV5-1 and TRBJ1-1, the CDR3 gives the full variable domain: KAGVTQTPRYLIKTRGQQVTLSCSPISGHRSVSWYQQTPGQGLQFLFEYFSETQRNKGNFPGRFSGRQFSNSRSEMNVSTLELGDSALYLCASSFRDSGDTEAFFGQGTRLTVV.

The chain is built from TRBV28 and TRBJ1-5, with D uncertain. This CDR3 has 13 amino acids. The germline V gene has CDR1 MDHEN and CDR2 SYDVKM. The V gene lost 5 bases and the J gene lost 0 bases, with 5 bases spanning the gap. CDR3 sequence (DNA): TGTGCCAGCAGTGACACTAGCAATCAGCCCCAGCATTTT. It yields the protein CASSDTSNQPQHF.

This CDR3 is CASSDFSGFSYEQYF. Written as DNA, the CDR3 is TGTGCCAGCAGTGATTTTAGCGGGTTTTCCTACGAGCAGTACTTC. The chain recombines TRBV25-1 with TRBJ2-7; 7 bases are shared with TRBD2. The J segment lost 1 base and the V segment lost 3 bases, leaving 6 bases of the junction unmatched. This CDR3 comprises 15 residues. The germline CDR1 and CDR2 sequences are MGHDK and SYGVNS.

The V call is TRBV7-9, the J call TRBJ2-3; D perhaps matches TRBD2 (5 bases). V was trimmed by 5 bases and J by 4 bases, leaving 19 bases between them. The CDR3 is made up of 16 amino acids. Germline values: CDR1 SEHNR, CDR2 FQNEAQ (reference sequence). In DNA form, the CDR3 reads TGTGCCAGCAGCGCACTGCGGCTAGCAGTTTCAGATACGCAGTATTTT. It codes for CASSALRLAVSDTQYF.

The chain has TRBV28 and TRBJ1-3, with a weak D call TRBD1 (5 bases). This CDR3 has 15 amino acids. V lost 2 bases, J lost 1 base, and 9 bases lay in between. Looked up from germline, CDR1 is MDHEN and CDR2 is SYDVKM. The CDR3 loop reads CASSLRGTSGNTIYF. The CDR3 bases are TGTGCCAGCAGTTTAAGGGGCACGTCTGGAAACACCATATATTTT.

The chain links TRBV7-8 to TRBJ2-2; tentatively, D is TRBD2 (5 bases). This CDR3 comprises 16 residues. CDR1 SGHVS and CDR2 FQNEAQ come from the germline V gene. With 5 bases removed from V and 2 bases from J, the gap between germline ends came to 15 bases. CDR3 amino acids: CASSRTSRYNTGELFF. The CDR3 DNA sequence: TGTGCCAGCAGCCGGACTTCACGATATAACACCGGGGAGCTGTTTTTT.

This chain uses TRBV5-1 with TRBJ2-2; tentatively, D is TRBD1 (5 bases). The germline V gene encodes CDR1 SGHRS and CDR2 YFSETQ. The ends were cut back, 3 bases at V and 3 bases at J, with 9 bases in the middle. The CDR3 covers 14 residues. CDR3 sequence: CASSSQTDTGELFF. DNA of the CDR3: TGCGCCAGCAGCTCCCAGACAGACACCGGGGAGCTGTTTTTT.

The rearrangement uses TRBV4-2 and TRBJ2-3; D perhaps matches TRBD2 (6 bases). Germline values: CDR1 LGHNA, CDR2 YNFKEQ. V gave up 3 bases and J gave up 2 bases, with 15 bases separating them. The CDR3 length is 16 residues. CDR3: CASSQRPPGLTDTQYF. The CDR3 DNA is TGTGCCAGCAGCCAGAGACCTCCGGGACTCACAGATACGCAGTATTTT.

The chain recombines TRBV2 with TRBJ2-3; TRBD2 might be the D (6 bases). Trimming left V 7 bases short and J 2 bases short, with 22 bases between. The CDR3 spans 17 residues. Germline CDR1 is SNHLY and CDR2 is FYNNEI. In nucleotides, the CDR3 is TGTGCCAGCAAATTATCCGGGGGACCCACAGCCACAGATACGCAGTATTTT. As protein: CASKLSGGPTATDTQYF.

V usage is TRBV18 and J usage is TRBJ2-7; TRBD1 matches 9 bases. The junction had 11 bases not matched to a gene; V was cut back by 2 bases and J by 0 bases. CDR1 is KGHSH and CDR2 is LQKENI in the germline V gene. The CDR3 covers 18 residues. CDR3 in DNA: TGTGCCAGCTCACCAAATCCGGGACAGGGCCTTAACTCCTACGAGCAGTACTTC. Translating gives CASSPNPGQGLNSYEQYF. Variable domain in full (rest from reference TRBV18 and TRBJ2-7): NAGVMQNPRHLVRRRGQEARLRCSPMKGHSHVYWYRQLPEEGLKFMVYLQKENIIDESGMPKERFSAEFPKEGPSILRIQQVVRGDSAAYFCASSPNPGQGLNSYEQYFGPGTRLTVT.

The rearrangement links TRBV7-2 to TRBJ1-6; D is uncertain. CDR3 length equals 15 residues. CDR1 SGHTA and CDR2 FQGNSA come from the germline V gene. V lost 5 bases and J 0 bases, leaving 8 bases between the germline ends. This CDR3 is CASSLQSSYNSPLHF. Here the CDR3 DNA reads TGTGCCAGCAGCCTACAGAGCTCCTATAATTCACCCCTCCACTTT.

J is TRBJ2-7 and V is TRBV19; D gene unclear. V gave up 6 bases and J gave up 7 bases, with 16 bases separating them. This CDR3 is built from 13 residues. The germline CDR1 and CDR2 sequences are LNHDA and SQIVND (reference sequence). The CDR3 region is CASSLTFTGEQYF. In DNA, the CDR3 is TGTGCCAGTAGCCTTACATTCACCGGGGAGCAGTACTTC.